This TCR beta chain comes out of a study of shared clonotypes between healthy human individuals. This clone appeared once. Its specificity is not known. Caucasian adults residing in Nashville, Tennessee made up all the donors. Partitioning of CD4+ cells yielded a CD45RA+ naive subset and a CD45RA-negative memory subset. Overall study findings and caveats: In contrast to clonotypes shared by all four donors, non-shared clonotypes had lower generation probabilities. Sharing across four donors was highest in naive CD4 (approximately 5%) and lowest in memory CD8 (roughly 0.4%).

Using immunoSEQ multiplex PCR, the repertoire was profiled, and TCRdb retains in-frame clones only, with some absent. The profile covers over a million clones, with around 78% appearing a single time and approximately 0.56% taken by the ten largest. Trimming took 0 bases from V and 0 from J, leaving 10 bases between them. The CDR3 is 15 amino acids. Germline loops: CDR1 SGHNT, CDR2 YYREEE (reference sequence). The specimen sequenced was memory CD4+ T cells from PBMCs. The subset is: CD45RA-negative fraction. The V and J genes are TRBV5-4 and TRBJ2-7; D call uncertain. The TCR originated in a man aged 18 to 30 in good health. Some clones in this sample may be carry-over from other donors' samples. The CDR3 sequence is CASSLGAEYSYEQYF. In DNA form, the CDR3 reads TGTGCCAGCAGCTTGGGGGCAGAATACTCCTACGAGCAGTACTTC.